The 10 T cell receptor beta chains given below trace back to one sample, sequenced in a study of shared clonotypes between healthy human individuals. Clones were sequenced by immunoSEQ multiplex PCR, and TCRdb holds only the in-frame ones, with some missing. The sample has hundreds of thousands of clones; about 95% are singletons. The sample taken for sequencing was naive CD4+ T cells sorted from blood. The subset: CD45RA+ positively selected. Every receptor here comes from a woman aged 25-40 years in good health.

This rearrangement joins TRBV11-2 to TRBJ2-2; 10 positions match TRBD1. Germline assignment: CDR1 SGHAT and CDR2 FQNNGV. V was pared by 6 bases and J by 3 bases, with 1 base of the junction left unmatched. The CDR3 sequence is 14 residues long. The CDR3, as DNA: TGTGCCAGCAGGGGACAGGGGTACACCGGGGAGCTGTTTTTT. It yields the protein CASRGQGYTGELFF.

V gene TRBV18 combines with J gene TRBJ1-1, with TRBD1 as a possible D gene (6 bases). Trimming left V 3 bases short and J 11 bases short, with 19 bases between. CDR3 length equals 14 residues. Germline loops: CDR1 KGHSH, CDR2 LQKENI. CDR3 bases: TGTGCCAGCTCACCCCGAGGGCAGGGGCCGGGTGCTTTCTTT. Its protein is CASSPRGQGPGAFF. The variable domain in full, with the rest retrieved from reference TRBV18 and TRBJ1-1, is NAGVMQNPRHLVRRRGQEARLRCSPMKGHSHVYWYRQLPEEGLKFMVYLQKENIIDESGMPKERFSAEFPKEGPSILRIQQVVRGDSAAYFCASSPRGQGPGAFFGQGTRLTVV.

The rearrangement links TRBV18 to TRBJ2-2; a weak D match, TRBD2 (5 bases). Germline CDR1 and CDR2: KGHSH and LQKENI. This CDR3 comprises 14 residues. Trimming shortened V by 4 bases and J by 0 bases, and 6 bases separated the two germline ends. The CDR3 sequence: CASSQGANTGELFF. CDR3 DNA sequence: TGTGCCAGCTCACAGGGAGCGAACACCGGGGAGCTGTTTTTT.

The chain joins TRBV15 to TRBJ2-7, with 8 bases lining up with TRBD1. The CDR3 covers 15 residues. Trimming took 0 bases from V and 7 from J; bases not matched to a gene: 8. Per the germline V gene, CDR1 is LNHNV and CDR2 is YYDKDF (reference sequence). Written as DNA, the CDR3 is TGTGCCACCAGCAGAGATGGGACAGGTGTGGAGGAGCAGTACTTC. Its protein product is CATSRDGTGVEEQYF. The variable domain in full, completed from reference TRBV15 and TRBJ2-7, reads DAMVIQNPRYQVTQFGKPVTLSCSQTLNHNVMYWYQQKSSQAPKLLFHYYDKDFNNEADTPDNFQSRRPNTSFCFLDIRSPGLGDTAMYLCATSRDGTGVEEQYFGPGTRLTVT.

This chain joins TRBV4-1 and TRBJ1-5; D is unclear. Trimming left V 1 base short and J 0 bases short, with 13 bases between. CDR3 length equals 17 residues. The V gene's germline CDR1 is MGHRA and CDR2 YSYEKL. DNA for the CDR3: TGCGCCAGCAGCCAAGTAGGAGGAGGATATAGCAATCAGCCCCAGCATTTT. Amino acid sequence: CASSQVGGGYSNQPQHF.

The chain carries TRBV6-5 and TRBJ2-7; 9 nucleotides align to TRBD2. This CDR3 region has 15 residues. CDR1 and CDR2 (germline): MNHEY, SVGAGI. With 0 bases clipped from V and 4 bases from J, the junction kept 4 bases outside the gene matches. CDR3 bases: TGTGCCAGCAGTTACTCGCCTCTAGCGGGATACGAGCAGTACTTC. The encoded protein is CASSYSPLAGYEQYF.

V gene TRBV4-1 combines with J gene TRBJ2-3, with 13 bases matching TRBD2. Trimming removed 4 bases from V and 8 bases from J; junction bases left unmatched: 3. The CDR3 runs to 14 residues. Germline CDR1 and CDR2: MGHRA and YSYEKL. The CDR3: CASSPGLAGVTQYF. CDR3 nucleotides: TGCGCCAGCAGCCCAGGACTAGCGGGAGTTACGCAGTATTTT.

CDR3 residues: CASSLGQGTTNEKLFF. In DNA, the CDR3 is TGTGCCAGCAGTTTAGGACAGGGTACAACTAATGAAAAACTGTTTTTT. The rearrangement links TRBV28 to TRBJ1-4; 8 nucleotides match TRBD1. Losses at the gene ends were 2 bases for V and 0 bases for J; bases not matched to a gene: 2. The germline V gene has CDR1 MDHEN and CDR2 SYDVKM. The CDR3 covers 16 residues.

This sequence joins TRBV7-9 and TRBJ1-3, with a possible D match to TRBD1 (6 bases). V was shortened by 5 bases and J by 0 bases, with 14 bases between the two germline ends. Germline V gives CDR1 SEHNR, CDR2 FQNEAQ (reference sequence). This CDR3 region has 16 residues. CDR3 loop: CASSHRDIGSGNTIYF. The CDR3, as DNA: TGTGCCAGCAGCCACCGGGACATAGGCTCTGGAAACACCATATATTTT. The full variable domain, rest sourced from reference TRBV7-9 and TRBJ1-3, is DTGVSQNPRHKITKRGQNVTFRCDPISEHNRLYWYRQTLGQGPEFLTYFQNEAQLEKSRLLSDRFSAERPKGSFSTLEIQRTEQGDSAMYLCASSHRDIGSGNTIYFGEGSWLTVV.

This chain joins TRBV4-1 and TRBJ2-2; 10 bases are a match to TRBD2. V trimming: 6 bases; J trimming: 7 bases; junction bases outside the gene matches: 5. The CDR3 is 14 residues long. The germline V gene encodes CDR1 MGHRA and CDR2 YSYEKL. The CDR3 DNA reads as TGCGCCAGCAGTGGACTAGCGGTAATCGGGGAGCTGTTTTTT. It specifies CASSGLAVIGELFF.